This T cell receptor (beta chain) is from a study of radiation and T cells in renal cell carcinoma. Whole-study findings and limits: In blood, top tumor clones expanded by 2 weeks, shrinking by 4.

On this clone: Its antigen is unidentified.

CDR3 length equals 14 residues. V dropped 1 base and J dropped 6 bases, with 11 bases sitting between them. Germline CDR1 is SEHNR and CDR2 is FQNEAQ (reference sequence). Some clones are missing from TCRdb's copy, which holds only in-frame ones; the method was immunoSEQ multiplex PCR. The sample records about 130,000 clones, roughly 88% being singletons. The time point was: baseline pretreatment blood. As for treatment: 15 Gy SBRT to primary tumor, nephrectomy 4 weeks later. After SBRT, blood was collected at 2 and 4 weeks, plus baseline. The J gene is TRBJ2-3, the V gene TRBV7-9; D is ambiguous. The receptor's source is a woman aged 45-65 years with renal cell carcinoma. This sample comprised blood, obtained from a patient whose treatment included radiotherapy and nephrectomy. CDR3 residues: CASSLGGPPDTQYF. The CDR3 DNA reads TGTGCCAGCAGCTTAGGTGGGCCTCCGGATACGCAGTATTTT. The full variable domain, rest sourced from reference TRBV7-9 and TRBJ2-3, is DTGVSQNPRHKITKRGQNVTFRCDPISEHNRLYWYRQTLGQGPEFLTYFQNEAQLEKSRLLSDRFSAERPKGSFSTLEIQRTEQGDSAMYLCASSLGGPPDTQYFGPGTRLTVL.